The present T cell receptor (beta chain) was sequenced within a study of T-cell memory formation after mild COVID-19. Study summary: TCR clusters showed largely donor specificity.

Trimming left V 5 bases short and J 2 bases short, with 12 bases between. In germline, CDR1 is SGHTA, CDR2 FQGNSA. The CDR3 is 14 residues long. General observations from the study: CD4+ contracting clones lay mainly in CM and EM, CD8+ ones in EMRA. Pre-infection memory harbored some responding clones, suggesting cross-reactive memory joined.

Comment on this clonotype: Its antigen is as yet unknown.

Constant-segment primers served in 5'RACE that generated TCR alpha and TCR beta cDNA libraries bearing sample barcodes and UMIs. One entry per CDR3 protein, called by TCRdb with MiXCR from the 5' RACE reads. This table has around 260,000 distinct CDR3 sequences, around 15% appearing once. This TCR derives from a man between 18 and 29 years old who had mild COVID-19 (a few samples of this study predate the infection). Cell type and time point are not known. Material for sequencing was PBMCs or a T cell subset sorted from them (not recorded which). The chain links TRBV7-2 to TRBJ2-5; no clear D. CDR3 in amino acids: CASSLTGRQETQYF. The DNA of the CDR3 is TGTGCCAGCAGCCTAACGGGCCGGCAAGAGACCCAGTACTTC.